Listed below are T cell receptor beta chains from one sample, sequenced in a study of shared clonotypes between healthy human individuals. Sequenced by immunoSEQ multiplex PCR; TCRdb stores in-frame clones only, minus some. The profile covers more than 600,000 clones, with about 90% appearing a single time and more than 20% taken by the ten largest. The sample consisted of naive CD8+ T cells sorted from blood. Every receptor here comes from a man in his thirties or forties in good health. Both conserved end residues are part of each CDR3. D genes are given only for firm matches. Expanded clones get a size class; other rows say once, few or many, or leave the size out.

V	size	D	J	DNA	CDR3
TRBV11-2	NA	TRBD1	TRBJ2-5	TGTGCCAGCAGCCTCGGGACAGGGGGGTCGTGGGAGACCCAGTACTTC	CASSLGTGGSWETQYF
TRBV4-1	once	NA	TRBJ1-1	TGCGCCAGCAGCCAAGGGGTAGGAGGCACTGAAGCTTTCTTT	CASSQGVGGTEAFF
TRBV11-2	few	NA	TRBJ2-7	TGTGCCAGCAGCACCTGGGACGAGCAGTACTTC	CASSTWDEQYF
TRBV29-1	NA	TRBD1	TRBJ2-7	TGCAGCGTAGCGGGACAGGGGGCTCACGAGCAGTACTTC	CSVAGQGAHEQYF
TRBV9	NA	NA	TRBJ2-5	TGTGCCAGCAGCGTCGGGGATTACCAAGAGACCCAGTACTTC	CASSVGDYQETQYF
TRBV30	NA	NA	TRBJ2-5	TGTGCCTGGAGTGTAGGGGCGGGGCAAGAGACCCAGTACTTC	CAWSVGAGQETQYF
TRBV4-3	NA	TRBD2	TRBJ2-5	TGCGCCAGCAGCCAAGTTCGTCGCCTAGCGGGACGCGCTTCCCACAAAGAGACCCAGTACTTC	CASSQVRRLAGRASHKETQYF
TRBV13	NA	TRBD2	TRBJ2-7	TGTGCCAGCAGCCAAAGACTAGCGGGATCCTACGAGCAGTACTTC	CASSQRLAGSYEQYF
TRBV11-2	NA	TRBD2	TRBJ2-7	TGTGCCAGCAGCTTTTACCGAGGACTAGCGGGTACCTACGAGCAGTACTTC	CASSFYRGLAGTYEQYF
TRBV4-1	NA	NA	TRBJ1-3	TGCGCCAGCAGCCAAGAACATCTCTCTGGAAACACCATATATTTT	CASSQEHLSGNTIYF
TRBV29-1	NA	TRBD2	TRBJ2-3	TGCAGCGTTCAGACTAGCGGGGATTTCACAGATACGCAGTATTTT	CSVQTSGDFTDTQYF
TRBV6-5	few	NA	TRBJ2-7	TGTGCCAGCAGTTACTCGAGATTCGACCACTACGAGCAGTACTTC	CASSYSRFDHYEQYF
TRBV27	NA	TRBD2	TRBJ2-3	TGTGCCAGCAGTCCGGGACTAGCGGGAGGGACAAGCACAGATACGCAGTATTTT	CASSPGLAGGTSTDTQYF
TRBV27	NA	TRBD1	TRBJ2-2	TGTGCCAGCAGCCGAGGGACAGGCGGGGAGCTGTTTTTT	CASSRGTGGELFF
TRBV7-9	NA	NA	TRBJ1-1	TGTGCCAGCAGCTCCACTATAATCTGGGACGGACACACTGAAGCTTTCTTT	CASSSTIIWDGHTEAFF
TRBV28	NA	NA	TRBJ2-2	TGTGCCAGCAGCCCCAGGGTCACCGGGGAGCTGTTTTTT	CASSPRVTGELFF
TRBV28	NA	NA	TRBJ2-3	TGTGCCAGCAGTTTTTCCCAGGTGTACACAGATACGCAGTATTTT	CASSFSQVYTDTQYF
TRBV4-3	NA	TRBD2	TRBJ2-7	TGCGCCAGCAGCCAAGGTTCTAGCGGGAGCTACGAGCAGTACTTC	CASSQGSSGSYEQYF
TRBV10-3	once	NA	TRBJ2-6	TGTGCCATCAGAGAGGGCGACTCTGGGGCCAACGTCCTGACTTTC	CAIREGDSGANVLTF
TRBV4-1	NA	TRBD2	TRBJ2-7	TGCGCCAGCAGCCAATTAGAGTATGACCTAGCGGGGGGCTACGAGCAGTACTTC	CASSQLEYDLAGGYEQYF
TRBV6-1	NA	NA	TRBJ2-7	TGTGCCAGCAGTGAAGCGCGTTGGCTCTACGAGCAGTACTTC	CASSEARWLYEQYF
TRBV2	NA	NA	TRBJ2-3	TGTGCCAGCAGTGTAACTTTCACAGATACGCAGTATTTT	CASSVTFTDTQYF
TRBV15	NA	TRBD2	TRBJ2-1	TGTGCCACCAGCAGAGACTTTGGGGGAGGGAATGAGCAGTTCTTC	CATSRDFGGGNEQFF
TRBV7-9	NA	TRBD2	TRBJ2-1	TGTGCCAGCGGGTCGGCGGGAGGCTACTACAATGAGCAGTTCTTC	CASGSAGGYYNEQFF
TRBV7-9	NA	TRBD2	TRBJ2-3	TGTGCCAGCAGCGGGCAAACTAGCGGGGGTTCCCCATACACAGATACGCAGTATTTT	CASSGQTSGGSPYTDTQYF
TRBV11-2	once	NA	TRBJ2-7	TGTGCCAGCAGCCTAAACGGACCAAACGAGCAGTACTTC	CASSLNGPNEQYF
TRBV30	NA	NA	TRBJ1-1	TGTGCCTGGAATGGGGACCACACTGAAGCTTTCTTT	CAWNGDHTEAFF
TRBV6-6	NA	TRBD2	TRBJ2-1	TGTGCCAGCAGTTTAGCGGGAGGGCCGGGTAATGAGCAGTTCTTC	CASSLAGGPGNEQFF
TRBV28	NA	NA	TRBJ1-5	TGTGCCAGCAGAAGTGGTAGCAATCAGCCCCAGCATTTT	CASRSGSNQPQHF
TRBV27	NA	TRBD1	TRBJ2-2	TGTGCCAGCAGTGACCCCCGGACAGGGGCCGCCGGGGAGCTGTTTTTT	CASSDPRTGAAGELFF
TRBV4-3	NA	NA	TRBJ2-1	TGCGCCAGCAGCCAATCCATCTCCTACAATGAGCAGTTCTTC	CASSQSISYNEQFF
TRBV7-9	NA	NA	TRBJ2-7	TGTGCCAGCAGCTGGGGACGGAGCTACGAGCAGTACTTC	CASSWGRSYEQYF
TRBV27	few	NA	TRBJ2-2	TGTGCCAGCAGTTCATGGACGTCAACCGGGGAGCTGTTTTTT	CASSSWTSTGELFF
TRBV27	once	NA	TRBJ2-4	TGTGCCAGCAGTTTAAGCAGGGACGGACGGAACATTCAGTACTTC	CASSLSRDGRNIQYF
TRBV7-9	NA	NA	TRBJ1-4	TGTGCCAGCAGCGGAAACAGTGCAACTAATGAAAAACTGTTTTTT	CASSGNSATNEKLFF
TRBV7-3	NA	NA	TRBJ2-2	TGTGCCAGCAGCTTAACCTACACCGGGGAGCTGTTTTTT	CASSLTYTGELFF
TRBV27	NA	NA	TRBJ2-5	TGTGCCAGCAGTACCCTCGGCTCCCAAGAGACCCAGTACTTC	CASSTLGSQETQYF
TRBV7-9	NA	TRBD1	TRBJ1-3	TGTGCCAGCAGCTACATACAGGGGGCTGAGAACACCATATATTTT	CASSYIQGAENTIYF
TRBV4-3	once	NA	TRBJ1-3	TGCGCCAGCAGCCTCGCCCCCCCTGGGGCAGGGGGAAACACCATATATTTT	CASSLAPPGAGGNTIYF
TRBV27	NA	NA	TRBJ2-1	TGTGCCAGCATCGGGGGCGGTAATGAGCAGTTCTTC	CASIGGGNEQFF
TRBV10-1	NA	NA	TRBJ2-3	TGCGCCAGCAGTGAGTCGTGGGGAGCGAATACAGATACGCAGTATTTT	CASSESWGANTDTQYF
TRBV28	NA	TRBD1	TRBJ1-4	TGTGCCAGCAGTTCATTAGGACAGGGAACTACTAATGAAAAACTGTTTTTT	CASSSLGQGTTNEKLFF
TRBV7-9	NA	TRBD2	TRBJ2-1	TGTGCCAGCAGCTCAACCGGGACTAGCAGAGACAATGAGCAGTTCTTC	CASSSTGTSRDNEQFF
TRBV28	few	NA	TRBJ2-7	TGTGCCAGCAGTATATCCCTGACAGCATACTACGAGCAGTACTTC	CASSISLTAYYEQYF
TRBV7-6	NA	TRBD1	TRBJ2-7	TGTGCCAGCAGCCCGCCTGGGACAGTAGTTTACGAGCAGTACTTC	CASSPPGTVVYEQYF